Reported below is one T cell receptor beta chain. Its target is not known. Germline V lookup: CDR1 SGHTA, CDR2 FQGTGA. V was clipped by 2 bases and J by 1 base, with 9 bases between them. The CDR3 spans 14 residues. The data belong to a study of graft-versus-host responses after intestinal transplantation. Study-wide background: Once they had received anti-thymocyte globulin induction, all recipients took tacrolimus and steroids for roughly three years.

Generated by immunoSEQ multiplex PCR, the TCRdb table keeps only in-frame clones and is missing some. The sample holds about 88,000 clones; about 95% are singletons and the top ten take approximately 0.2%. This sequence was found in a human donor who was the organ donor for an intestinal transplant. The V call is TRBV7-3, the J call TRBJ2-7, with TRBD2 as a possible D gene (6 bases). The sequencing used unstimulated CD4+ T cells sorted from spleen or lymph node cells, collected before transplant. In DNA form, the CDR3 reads TGTGCCAGCAGCTTATTGGGAGGTTCCTACGAGCAGTACTTC. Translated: CASSLLGGSYEQYF. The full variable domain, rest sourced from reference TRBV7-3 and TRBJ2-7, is GAGVSQTPSNKVTEKGKYVELRCDPISGHTALYWYRQSLGQGPEFLIYFQGTGAADDSGLPNDRFFAVRPEGSVSTLKIQRTERGDSAVYLCASSLLGGSYEQYFGPGTRLTVT.